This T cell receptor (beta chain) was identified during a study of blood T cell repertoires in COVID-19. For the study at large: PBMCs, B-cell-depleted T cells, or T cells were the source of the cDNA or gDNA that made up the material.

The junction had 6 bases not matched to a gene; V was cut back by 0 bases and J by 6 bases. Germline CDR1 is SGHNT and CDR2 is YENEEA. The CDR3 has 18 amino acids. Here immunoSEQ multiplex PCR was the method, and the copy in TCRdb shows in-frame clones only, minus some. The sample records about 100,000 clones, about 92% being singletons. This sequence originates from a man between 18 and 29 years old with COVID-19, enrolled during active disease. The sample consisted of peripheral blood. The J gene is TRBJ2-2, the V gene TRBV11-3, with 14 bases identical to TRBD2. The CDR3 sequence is CASSLDSGLAGGSGELFF. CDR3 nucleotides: TGTGCCAGCAGCTTAGATTCCGGACTAGCGGGAGGATCCGGGGAGCTGTTTTTT.